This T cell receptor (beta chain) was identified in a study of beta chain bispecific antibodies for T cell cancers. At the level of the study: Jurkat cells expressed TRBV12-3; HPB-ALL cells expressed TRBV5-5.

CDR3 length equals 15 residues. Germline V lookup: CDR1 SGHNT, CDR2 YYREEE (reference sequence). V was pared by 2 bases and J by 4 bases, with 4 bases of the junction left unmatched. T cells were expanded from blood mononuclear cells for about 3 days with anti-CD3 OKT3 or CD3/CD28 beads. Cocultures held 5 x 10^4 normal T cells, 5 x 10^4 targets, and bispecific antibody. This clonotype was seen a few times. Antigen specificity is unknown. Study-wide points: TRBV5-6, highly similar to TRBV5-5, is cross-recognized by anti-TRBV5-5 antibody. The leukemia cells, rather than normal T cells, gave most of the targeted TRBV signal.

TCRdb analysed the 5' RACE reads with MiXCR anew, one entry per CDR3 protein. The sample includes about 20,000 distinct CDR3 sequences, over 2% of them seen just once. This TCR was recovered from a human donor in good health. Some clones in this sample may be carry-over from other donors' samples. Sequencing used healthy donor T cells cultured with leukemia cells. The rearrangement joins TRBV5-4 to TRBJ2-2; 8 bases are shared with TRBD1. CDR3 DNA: TGTGCCAGCAGCTTAAGACAGGGGTTCACCGGGGAGCTGTTTTTT. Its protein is CASSLRQGFTGELFF. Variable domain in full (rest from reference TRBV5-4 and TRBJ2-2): ETGVTQSPTHLIKTRGQQVTLRCSSQSGHNTVSWYQQALGQGPQFIFQYYREEENGRGNFPPRFSGLQFPNYSSELNVNALELDDSALYLCASSLRQGFTGELFFGEGSRLTVL.